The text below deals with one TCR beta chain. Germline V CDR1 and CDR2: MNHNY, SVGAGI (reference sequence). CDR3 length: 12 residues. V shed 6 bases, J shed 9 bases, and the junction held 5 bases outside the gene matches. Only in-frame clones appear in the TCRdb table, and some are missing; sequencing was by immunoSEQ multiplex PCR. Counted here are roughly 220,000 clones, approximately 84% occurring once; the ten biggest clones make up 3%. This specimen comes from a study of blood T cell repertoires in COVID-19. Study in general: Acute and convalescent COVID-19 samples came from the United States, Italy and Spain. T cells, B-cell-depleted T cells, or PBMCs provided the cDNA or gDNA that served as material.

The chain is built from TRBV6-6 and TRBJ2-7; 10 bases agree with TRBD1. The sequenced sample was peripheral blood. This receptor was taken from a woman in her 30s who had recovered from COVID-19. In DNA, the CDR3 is TGTGCCAGCAGGCCGGGACAGGGGTGGCAGTACTTC. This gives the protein CASRPGQGWQYF.